In this sample, the clone carrying this TCR beta chain turned up a few times. The antigen remains undetermined. The V gene's germline CDR1 is SGHRS and CDR2 YFSETQ. The CDR3 has 17 amino acids. V was pared by 0 bases and J by 4 bases, with 8 bases of the junction left unmatched. TCR beta libraries were prepared from cDNA with unique molecular identifiers. Using its own MiXCR run on the PCR reads, TCRdb lists one record per CDR3 protein. Here the sample spans 450,000 to 650,000 distinct CDR3 sequences, about 44% being singletons. This specimen comes from a study of post-analysis software for immune sequencing data. Study-level information: Relapsing-remitting, secondary progressive and progressive-relapsing forms of multiple sclerosis all featured among disease courses. Overall study findings and caveats: Relative to controls, patients with multiple sclerosis showed significantly lower normalized Chao1 diversity. TRBV segments more frequent in patients than in controls numbered several and included TRBV5-6, TRBV5-1 and TRBV20-1.

The sequence came from a girl aged 5-17 years with multiple sclerosis. The sample was blood. The chain carries TRBV5-1 and TRBJ2-3; TRBD2 agrees at 10 bases. The CDR3 DNA is TGCGCCAGCAGCTTGGATCCTAGCGGGGGAGGATCAGATACGCAGTATTTT. It codes for CASSLDPSGGGSDTQYF. The full variable domain, with the rest looked up from reference TRBV5-1 and TRBJ2-3, is KAGVTQTPRYLIKTRGQQVTLSCSPISGHRSVSWYQQTPGQGLQFLFEYFSETQRNKGNFPGRFSGRQFSNSRSEMNVSTLELGDSALYLCASSLDPSGGGSDTQYFGPGTRLTVL.